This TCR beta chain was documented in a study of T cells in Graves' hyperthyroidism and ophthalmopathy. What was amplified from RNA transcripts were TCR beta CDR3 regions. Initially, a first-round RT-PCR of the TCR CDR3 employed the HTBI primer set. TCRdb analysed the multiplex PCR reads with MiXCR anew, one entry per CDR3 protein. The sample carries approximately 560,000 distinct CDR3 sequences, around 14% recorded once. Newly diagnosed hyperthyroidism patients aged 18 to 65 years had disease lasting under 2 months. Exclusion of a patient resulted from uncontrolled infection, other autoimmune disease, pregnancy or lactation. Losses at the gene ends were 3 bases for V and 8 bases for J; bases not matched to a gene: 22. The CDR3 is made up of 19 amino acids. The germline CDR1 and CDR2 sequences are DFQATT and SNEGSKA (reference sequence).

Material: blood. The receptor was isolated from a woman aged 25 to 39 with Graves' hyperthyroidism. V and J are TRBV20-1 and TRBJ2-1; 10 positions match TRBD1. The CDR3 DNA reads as TGCAGTGCTAGGGGGGGGGGGGACAGGGGAGTCCGGGCTAACTATGAGCAGTTCTTC. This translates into CSARGGGDRGVRANYEQFF.